This record concerns one T cell receptor beta chain sequence. The data derive from a study of graft-versus-host responses after intestinal transplantation. Here immunoSEQ multiplex PCR was the method, and the copy in TCRdb shows in-frame clones only, minus some. Found here are about 47,000 clones, just under 95% of them singletons; the top ten hold around 1.6%. The source is a human patient who received an intestinal transplant, so some T cells may come from the graft donor. This specimen consisted of PBMCs, obtained 330 to 350 days after intestinal transplant.

The DNA for the CDR3 is TGTGCCACAGACAGAGTCTACGAGCAGTACTTC. This gives the protein CATDRVYEQYF. The rearrangement uses TRBV30 and TRBJ2-7, with D perhaps TRBD1 (5 bases). The CDR3 sequence is 11 residues long. Germline-derived CDR1 and CDR2 are GTSNPN and SVGIG (reference sequence). Trimming removed 8 bases at V and 3 bases at J, with 11 bases between. The entire variable domain, with the rest obtained from reference TRBV30 and TRBJ2-7, is as follows: SQTIHQWPATLVQPVGSPLSLECTVEGTSNPNLYWYRQAAGRGLQLLFYSVGIGQISSEVPQNLSASRPQDRQFILSSKKLLLSDSGFYLCATDRVYEQYFGPGTRLTVT.